Below are 21 T cell receptor beta chains sequenced from a single sample in a study of blood T cell repertoires in COVID-19. Using immunoSEQ multiplex PCR, the repertoire was profiled, and TCRdb retains in-frame clones only, with some absent. Of around 150,000 clones listed, approximately 80% are singletons. The material sequenced was PBMCs or T cells enriched from blood (not recorded which). The origin of the receptors is a man between 65 and 85 years old who had been exposed to COVID-19.

J is TRBJ2-1 and V is TRBV19; TRBD2 matches 8 bases. V dropped 5 bases and J dropped 7; count of bases not matched to a gene: 7. CDR3 length equals 14 residues. CDR1 and CDR2 (germline): LNHDA, SQIVND (reference sequence). CDR3 in amino acids: CASSPRGGMNEQFF. The CDR3 DNA reads TGTGCCAGTAGTCCACGGGGGGGTATGAATGAGCAGTTCTTC.

In this sample, this clone turned up a few times. DNA of the CDR3: TGTGCCAGCAGCAAGACAGGTGCCGGGGAGCTGTTTTTT. Amino acids: CASSKTGAGELFF. This chain joins TRBV12-3 or TRBV12-4 and TRBJ2-2; the D gene is possibly TRBD1 (6 bases). This CDR3 comprises 13 residues. V dropped 6 bases and J dropped 6 bases, with 11 bases sitting between them.

This clone was seen just once. This chain joins TRBV6-4 and TRBJ2-5; 7 bases fit TRBD1. The CDR3 has 13 residues. V lost 3 bases, J lost 4 bases, and 2 bases stayed unmatched. CDR1 and CDR2 from the germline V gene are MRHNA and SNTAGT. CDR3 residues: CASSENRGETQYF. Here the CDR3 DNA reads TGTGCCAGCAGTGAAAACAGGGGAGAGACCCAGTACTTC.

This chain joins TRBV15 and TRBJ1-1; a weak D match, TRBD1 (6 bases). The CDR3 has 15 amino acids. Germline CDR1 is LNHNV and CDR2 is YYDKDF (reference sequence). The V and J ends lost 0 bases and 4 bases respectively, with 12 bases between them. This CDR3 is CATSRDPDRSTEAFF. The DNA of the CDR3 is TGTGCCACCAGCAGAGATCCGGACAGAAGCACTGAAGCTTTCTTT.

This chain uses TRBV4-2 with TRBJ1-2; maybe TRBD1 (5 bases). This CDR3 region has 14 residues. Looked up from germline, CDR1 is LGHNA and CDR2 is YNFKEQ. Trimming left V 6 bases short and J 4 bases short, with 15 bases between. In DNA form, the CDR3 reads TGTGCCAGCAGTCCCCCAGGGATGGGCTATGGCTACACCTTC. Translated: CASSPPGMGYGYTF.

The V gene is TRBV7-8, the J gene TRBJ2-3, with D possibly being TRBD2 (5 bases). Trimming removed 7 bases at V and 2 bases at J, with 19 bases between. Germline V CDR1 and CDR2: SGHVS, FQNEAQ. There are 16 residues in the CDR3. CDR3 protein: CASISPRGLFTDTQYF. In DNA, the CDR3 is TGTGCCAGCATCTCCCCCCGCGGGTTATTCACAGATACGCAGTATTTT.

This chain connects TRBV9 to TRBJ1-6, with a possible D match to TRBD1 (6 bases). The CDR3 covers 19 residues. The ends were cut back, 4 bases at V and 3 bases at J, with 23 bases in the middle. Germline CDR1 reads SGDLS; CDR2 reads YYNGEE. For the CDR3, the DNA is TGTGCCAGCAGCAGCGAGGGGGTTAGGGAAGGGAGCTATAATTCACCCCTCCACTTT. It specifies CASSSEGVREGSYNSPLHF.

This clone came up once. The J gene is TRBJ2-1, the V gene TRBV7-2; 7 nucleotides line up with TRBD2. Trimming cost V 5 bases and J 0 bases; bases outside gene matches: 7. CDR3 length: 16 residues. In germline, CDR1 is SGHTA, CDR2 FQGNSA. The CDR3 DNA sequence: TGTGCCAGCAGCCTAGTAGCGGGTAGCTCCTACAATGAGCAGTTCTTC. This sequence encodes CASSLVAGSSYNEQFF.

This rearrangement joins TRBV6-5 to TRBJ2-5, with D tentatively TRBD2 (5 bases). The CDR3 length is 15 residues. The germline CDR1 and CDR2 sequences are MNHEY and SVGAGI. Trimming removed 6 bases from V and 5 bases from J, with 19 bases in between. The DNA for the CDR3 is TGTGCCAGCAGCCGAACGAAACTTAGGGAGGAGACCCAGTACTTC. It is translated as CASSRTKLREETQYF.

The chain recombines TRBV7-9 with TRBJ2-3; D call uncertain. The ends were cut back, 0 bases at V and 9 bases at J, with 10 bases in the middle. The CDR3 consists of 13 residues. CDR1 SEHNR and CDR2 FQNEAQ come from the germline V gene (reference sequence). In nucleotides, the CDR3 is TGTGCCAGCAGCTTAGCCCAACGAGGCACGCAGTATTTT. It is translated as CASSLAQRGTQYF. Full variable domain (rest looked up from reference TRBV7-9 and TRBJ2-3): DTGVSQNPRHKITKRGQNVTFRCDPISEHNRLYWYRQTLGQGPEFLTYFQNEAQLEKSRLLSDRFSAERPKGSFSTLEIQRTEQGDSAMYLCASSLAQRGTQYFGPGTRLTVL.

The chain couples TRBV6-5 to TRBJ1-3; unclear D gene. The V end lost 5 bases, the J end lost 0 bases, and 11 bases lay between the germline ends. The CDR3 extends over 15 amino acids. Per germline, CDR1 MNHEY and CDR2 SVGAGI. CDR3 residues: CASSSPLVSGNTIYF. CDR3 nucleotide sequence: TGTGCCAGCAGTAGCCCCCTCGTCTCTGGAAACACCATATATTTT.

V gene TRBV5-1 combines with J gene TRBJ1-2; 7 positions match TRBD1. V gave up 4 bases and J gave up 6 bases; unmatched junction bases: 6. The CDR3 contains 13 residues. Germline loops: CDR1 SGHRS, CDR2 YFSETQ. The CDR3 loop reads CASSATGVNGYTF. Here the CDR3 DNA reads TGCGCCAGCAGCGCCACAGGGGTGAATGGCTACACCTTC.

The chain uses TRBV7-6 and TRBJ2-7; TRBD1 agrees at 10 bases. J gave up 2 bases and V 0 bases, and 7 bases lay outside the gene matches. Germline V gives CDR1 SGHVS, CDR2 FNYEAQ. The CDR3 runs 17 residues. CDR3 bases: TGTGCCAGCAGCTTAGCCAGTCCGGGACAGGGGCCCTACGAGCAGTACTTC. This sequence encodes CASSLASPGQGPYEQYF.

The chain uses TRBV2 and TRBJ2-7; D remains unclear. This CDR3 comprises 14 residues. V lost 5 bases and J 2 bases, leaving 13 bases between the germline ends. In germline, CDR1 is SNHLY, CDR2 FYNNEI. Here the CDR3 DNA reads TGTGCCAGCAGTCGCTACAGATCCACCTACGAGCAGTACTTC. Its protein product is CASSRYRSTYEQYF.

The chain combines TRBV19 with TRBJ2-7; possible D gene TRBD2, 5 bases. The V and J ends lost 3 bases and 3 bases respectively, with 15 bases between them. This CDR3 contains 15 residues. Germline V gene lookup returns CDR1 LNHDA and CDR2 SQIVND (reference sequence). This CDR3 is CASSIILSGGYEQYF. CDR3 bases: TGTGCCAGTAGTATTATACTATCTGGAGGCTACGAGCAGTACTTC. Drawing the rest from reference TRBV19 and TRBJ2-7, the complete variable domain is DGGITQSPKYLFRKEGQNVTLSCEQNLNHDAMYWYRQDPGQGLRLIYYSQIVNDFQKGDIAEGYSVSREKKESFPLTVTSAQKNPTAFYLCASSIILSGGYEQYFGPGTRLTVT.

The V gene is TRBV7-6, the J gene TRBJ2-5; TRBD2 agrees at 9 bases. Germline-derived CDR1 and CDR2 are SGHVS and FNYEAQ. V shed 1 base and J 5 bases; nucleotides not matched to a gene: 8. This CDR3 has 16 residues. CDR3 sequence reads: CASSLGAGLATETQYF. The CDR3 DNA sequence: TGTGCCAGCAGCTTAGGGGCTGGACTAGCGACGGAGACCCAGTACTTC. Together with reference TRBV7-6 and TRBJ2-5, the CDR3 gives the full variable domain: GAGVSQSPRYKVTKRGQDVALRCDPISGHVSLYWYRQALGQGPEFLTYFNYEAQQDKSGLPNDRFSAERPEGSISTLTIQRTEQRDSAMYRCASSLGAGLATETQYFGPGTRLLVL.

V usage is TRBV7-2 and J usage is TRBJ1-6, with no clear D. Germline V gene sequence: CDR1 SGHTA, CDR2 FQGNSA. This CDR3 is 15 amino acids long. V lost 6 bases, J lost 10 bases, and 19 bases lay in between. Written as DNA, the CDR3 is TGTGCCAGCAGTCTCCTAACCCGGATCGGGTCACCCCTCCACTTT. Translating gives CASSLLTRIGSPLHF.

The V call is TRBV4-1, the J call TRBJ2-5, with 9 bases identical to TRBD1. Per the germline V gene, CDR1 is MGHRA and CDR2 is YSYEKL. V was pared by 4 bases and J by 4 bases, with 4 bases of the junction left unmatched. CDR3 length: 14 amino acids. CDR3 amino acids: CASSLLTGGETQYF. Here the CDR3 DNA reads TGCGCCAGCAGCCTTCTGACAGGGGGAGAGACCCAGTACTTC.

The V gene is TRBV28, the J gene TRBJ1-2, with D tentatively TRBD1 (5 bases). The CDR3 consists of 11 residues. Germline V gives CDR1 MDHEN, CDR2 SYDVKM. V was cut by 6 bases and J by 8 bases, with 10 bases left in between. The CDR3 DNA reads as TGTGCCAGCAGCAGGGTCGGGGGCTACACCTTC. The encoded protein is CASSRVGGYTF.

The chain uses TRBV29-1 and TRBJ2-3; D gene unclear. Germline CDR1 is SQVTM and CDR2 is ANQGSEA. This CDR3 spans 11 amino acids. Trimming pared 7 bases from V and 4 bases from J, leaving 9 bases between. The CDR3, as DNA: TGCAGCGCCCAGACTCCAGATACGCAGTATTTT. This translates into CSAQTPDTQYF.

V is TRBV29-1 and J is TRBJ2-7; 7 nucleotides match TRBD1. CDR1 SQVTM and CDR2 ANQGSEA come from the germline V gene. The CDR3 length is 15 residues. Unmatched junction bases numbered 8, after V lost 0 bases and J lost 3 bases. CDR3 sequence reads: CSVEDSGTARYEQYF. CDR3 DNA sequence: TGCAGCGTTGAAGATTCTGGGACAGCACGCTACGAGCAGTACTTC.